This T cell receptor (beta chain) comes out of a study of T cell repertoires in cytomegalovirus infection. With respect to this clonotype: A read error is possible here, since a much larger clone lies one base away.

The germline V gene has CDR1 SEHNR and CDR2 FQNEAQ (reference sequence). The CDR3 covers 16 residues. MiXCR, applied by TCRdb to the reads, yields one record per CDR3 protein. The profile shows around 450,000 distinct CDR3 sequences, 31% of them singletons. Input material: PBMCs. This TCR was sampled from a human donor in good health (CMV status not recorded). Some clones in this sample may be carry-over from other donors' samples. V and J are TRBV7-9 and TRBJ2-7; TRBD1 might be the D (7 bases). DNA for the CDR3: TGTGCCAGCAGCTTAGTAGGGGCAGGGGGGACCTACGAGCAGCACTTC. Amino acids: CASSLVGAGGTYEQHF.